This TCR beta chain was observed in a study of blood T cell repertoires in COVID-19. This clone was detected only once. The identical CDR3 is also encoded by other nucleotide sequences in the sample. Clones were read by immunoSEQ multiplex PCR, and TCRdb kept only the in-frame ones, dropping some. The data show 70,000 or so clones, approximately 86% seen once. The source is a woman in her sixties or seventies with acute or convalescent COVID-19. Sequencing input: peripheral blood.

For the CDR3, the DNA is TGCAGTGCTTCGGGCCAAGAGACCCAGTACTTC. Its translation is CSASGQETQYF. This chain uses TRBV20-1 with TRBJ2-5; D not resolved. Germline assignment: CDR1 DFQATT and CDR2 SNEGSKA (reference sequence). V lost 5 bases and J lost 1, with 5 bases in between. The CDR3 length is 11 residues.